The next 8 T cell receptor beta chains were all read from a single sample in a study of radiotherapy plus CTLA-4 blockade in lung cancer. Produced via immunoSEQ multiplex PCR; TCRdb's table is partial and in-frame only. This table has about 93,000 clones, just over 85% appearing once. The sequences come from peripheral blood, collected from a patient treated with radiotherapy plus ipilimumab. The receptors come from a human donor with non-small cell lung cancer that progressed on radiotherapy plus ipilimumab.

This sequence joins TRBV18 and TRBJ1-1, with unresolved D. Trimming stripped 5 bases from V and 1 base from J, with 8 bases between. The CDR3 consists of 13 residues. Germline CDR1 and CDR2: KGHSH and LQKENI. The DNA for the CDR3 is TGTGCCAGCTCATCGGACGGGAACACTGAAGCTTTCTTT. Protein product: CASSSDGNTEAFF.

The gene calls are TRBV29-1 and TRBJ2-5; unclear D gene. Germline values: CDR1 SQVTM, CDR2 ANQGSEA. V was cut by 0 bases and J by 2 bases, with 4 bases left in between. The CDR3 has 12 residues. CDR3 bases: TGCAGCGTTGAAGAACAACAAGAGACCCAGTACTTC. It specifies CSVEEQQETQYF.

The chain carries TRBV2 and TRBJ2-2; TRBD1 matches 9 bases. With 11 bases clipped from V and 2 bases from J, the junction kept 9 bases outside the gene matches. This CDR3 contains 15 residues. The germline V gene encodes CDR1 SNHLY and CDR2 FYNNEI. CDR3 loop: CAVTMGQGNTGELFF. The CDR3 region has the DNA TGTGCCGTGACGATGGGACAGGGTAACACCGGGGAGCTGTTTTTT. Full variable domain (remainder filled in from reference TRBV2 and TRBJ2-2): EPEVTQTPSHQVTQMGQEVILRCVPISNHLYFYWYRQILGQKVEFLVSFYNNEISEKSEIFDDQFSVERPDGSNFTLKIRSTKLEDSAMYFCAVTMGQGNTGELFFGEGSRLTVL.

The chain recombines TRBV5-6 with TRBJ2-7; D call uncertain. The CDR3 loop spans 14 amino acids. Germline loops: CDR1 SGHDT, CDR2 YYEEEE. Between the trimmed V and J ends, which lost 3 bases and 3 bases, there was a span of 13 bases. CDR3 sequence: CASSSRALNYEQYF. CDR3 coding DNA: TGTGCCAGCAGCTCCCGGGCCTTAAACTACGAGCAGTACTTC.

The J gene is TRBJ2-5, the V gene TRBV5-6; D is ambiguous. Trimming shortened V by 3 bases and J by 0 bases, and 9 bases separated the two germline ends. Germline CDR1 SGHDT, CDR2 YYEEEE. This CDR3 comprises 14 residues. This CDR3 is CASSSGRNQETQYF. The DNA for the CDR3 is TGTGCCAGCAGCTCCGGACGGAACCAAGAGACCCAGTACTTC.

The chain employs TRBV18 and TRBJ2-3; weak D call: TRBD2 (5 bases). Between the trimmed V and J ends, which lost 2 bases and 4 bases, there was a span of 10 bases. Germline V CDR1 and CDR2: KGHSH, LQKENI. The CDR3 is 14 amino acids. The CDR3 bases are TGTGCCAGCTCACCATACCGGGGAGCAGATACGCAGTATTTT. This encodes CASSPYRGADTQYF.

The table lists this clone with a few counts. This chain joins TRBV7-9 and TRBJ2-5; TRBD1 is a possible D gene (5 bases). Germline values: CDR1 SEHNR, CDR2 FQNEAQ (reference sequence). The CDR3 spans 14 residues. V was trimmed by 0 bases and J by 6 bases, leaving 11 bases between them. The CDR3 DNA reads TGTGCCAGCAGCTTAGCAGGGGTGGTAAAGACCCAGTACTTC. This gives the protein CASSLAGVVKTQYF.

The rearrangement joins TRBV27 to TRBJ2-3; D is uncertain. The CDR3 extends over 15 amino acids. Germline CDR1 is MNHEY and CDR2 is SMNVEV (reference sequence). Trimming cost V 6 bases and J 0 bases, with 13 bases left between them. The CDR3 sequence: CASRPGKLSTDTQYF. In DNA form, the CDR3 reads TGTGCCAGCAGGCCGGGCAAATTGAGCACAGATACGCAGTATTTT.